This T cell receptor (beta chain) was captured by sequencing in a study of STAT5B mutations in CD4+ large granular lymphocyte leukemia. Profiling relied on immunoSEQ multiplex PCR, and the TCRdb table lists in-frame clones only, not all of them. There are about 30,000 clones in the sample; just under 75% occur only once, and approximately 1% lies in the top ten. The CDR3 loop spans 14 amino acids. Germline CDR1 reads SGHVS; CDR2 reads FNYEAQ. Trimming pared 1 base from V and 7 bases from J, leaving 10 bases between. This TCR came from a human donor in good health. The specimen sequenced was CD4+ T cells from blood buffy coats. V and J are TRBV7-6 and TRBJ2-2, with a possible D match to TRBD1 (6 bases). CDR3 sequence (DNA): TGTGCCAGCAGCTTAGGACAGGAGAGCGGGGAGCTGTTTTTT. This gives the protein CASSLGQESGELFF.